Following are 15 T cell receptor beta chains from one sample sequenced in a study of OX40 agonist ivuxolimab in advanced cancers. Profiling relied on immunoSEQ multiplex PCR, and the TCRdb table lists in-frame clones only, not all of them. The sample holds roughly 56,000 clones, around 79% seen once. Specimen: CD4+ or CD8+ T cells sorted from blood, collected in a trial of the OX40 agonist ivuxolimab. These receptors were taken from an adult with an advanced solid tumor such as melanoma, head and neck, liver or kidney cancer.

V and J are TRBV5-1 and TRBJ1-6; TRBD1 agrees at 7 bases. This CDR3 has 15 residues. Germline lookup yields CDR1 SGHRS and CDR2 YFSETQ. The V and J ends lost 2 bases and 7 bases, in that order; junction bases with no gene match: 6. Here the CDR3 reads CASSFRGDRNSPLHF. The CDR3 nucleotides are TGCGCCAGCAGCTTCCGCGGGGACAGAAATTCACCCCTCCACTTT.

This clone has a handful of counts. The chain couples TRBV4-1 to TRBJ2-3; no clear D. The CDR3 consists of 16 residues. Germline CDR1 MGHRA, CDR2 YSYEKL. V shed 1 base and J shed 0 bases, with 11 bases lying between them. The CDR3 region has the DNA TGCGCCAGCAGCCAAGCTTTGTTGGGGAGCACAGATACGCAGTATTTT. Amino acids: CASSQALLGSTDTQYF.

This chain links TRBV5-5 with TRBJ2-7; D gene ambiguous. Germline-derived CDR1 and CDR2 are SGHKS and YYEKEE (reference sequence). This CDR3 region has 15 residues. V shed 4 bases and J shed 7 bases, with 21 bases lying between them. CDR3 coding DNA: TGTGCCAGCAGCCCTGGACCTTCCCGATCGTGGGAGCAGTACTTC. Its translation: CASSPGPSRSWEQYF.

CDR3 residues: CAWSSSTGGIGSTEAFF. In DNA form, the CDR3 reads TGTGCCTGGAGCTCCTCGACAGGGGGGATCGGAAGCACTGAAGCTTTCTTT. The chain employs TRBV30 and TRBJ1-1; 9 nucleotides align to TRBD1. CDR3 size: 17 residues. V dropped 3 bases and J dropped 4; count of bases not matched to a gene: 15. Germline CDR1 is GTSNPN and CDR2 is SVGIG (reference sequence).

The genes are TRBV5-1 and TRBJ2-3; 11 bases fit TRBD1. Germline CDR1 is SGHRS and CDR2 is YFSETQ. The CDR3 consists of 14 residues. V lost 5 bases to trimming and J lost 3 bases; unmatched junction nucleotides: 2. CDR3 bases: TGCGCCAGCAGGAGGGACAGGGGGACAGATACGCAGTATTTT. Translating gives CASRRDRGTDTQYF.

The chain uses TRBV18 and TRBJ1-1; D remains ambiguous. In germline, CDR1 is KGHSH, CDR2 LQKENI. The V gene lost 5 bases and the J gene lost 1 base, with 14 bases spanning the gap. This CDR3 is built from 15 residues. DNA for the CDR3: TGTGCCAGCTCAGCAACCAGAGATCCGAACACTGAAGCTTTCTTT. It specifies CASSATRDPNTEAFF. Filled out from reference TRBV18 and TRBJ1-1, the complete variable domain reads NAGVMQNPRHLVRRRGQEARLRCSPMKGHSHVYWYRQLPEEGLKFMVYLQKENIIDESGMPKERFSAEFPKEGPSILRIQQVVRGDSAAYFCASSATRDPNTEAFFGQGTRLTVV.

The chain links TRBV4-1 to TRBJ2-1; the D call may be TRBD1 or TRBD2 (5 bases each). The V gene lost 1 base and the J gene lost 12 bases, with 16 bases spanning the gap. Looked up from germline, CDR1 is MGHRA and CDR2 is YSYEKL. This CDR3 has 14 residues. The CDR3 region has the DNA TGCGCCAGCAGCCAAGGCCGGGACGGCCGGGGGCAGTTCTTC. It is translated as CASSQGRDGRGQFF.

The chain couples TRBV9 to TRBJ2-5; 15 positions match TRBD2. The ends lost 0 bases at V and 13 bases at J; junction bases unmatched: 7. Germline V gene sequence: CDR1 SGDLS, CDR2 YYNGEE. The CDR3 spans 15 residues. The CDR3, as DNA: TGTGCCAGCAGCGTAGAGGGGACTAGCGGGGGGATTCGGTACTTC. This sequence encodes CASSVEGTSGGIRYF.

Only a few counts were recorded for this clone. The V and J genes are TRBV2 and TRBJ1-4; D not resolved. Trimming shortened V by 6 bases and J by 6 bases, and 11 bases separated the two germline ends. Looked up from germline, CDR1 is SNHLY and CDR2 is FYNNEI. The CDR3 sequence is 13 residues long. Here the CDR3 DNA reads TGTGCCAGCAGCCTCTTTCTTGATGAAAAACTGTTTTTT. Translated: CASSLFLDEKLFF.

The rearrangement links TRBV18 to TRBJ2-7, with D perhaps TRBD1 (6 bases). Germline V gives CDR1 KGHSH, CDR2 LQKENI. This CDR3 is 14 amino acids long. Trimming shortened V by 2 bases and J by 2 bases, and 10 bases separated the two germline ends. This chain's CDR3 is CASSPYQGTYEQYF. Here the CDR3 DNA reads TGTGCCAGCTCACCATATCAGGGGACCTACGAGCAGTACTTC.

The CDR3 bases are TGCAGCGTTGGGCAGCCAAAGGGAGAGACCCAGTACTTC. Amino acid sequence: CSVGQPKGETQYF. The chain joins TRBV29-1 to TRBJ2-5; no reliable D call. This CDR3 comprises 13 residues. Per germline, CDR1 SQVTM and CDR2 ANQGSEA. V was shortened by 4 bases and J by 4 bases, with 13 bases between the two germline ends.

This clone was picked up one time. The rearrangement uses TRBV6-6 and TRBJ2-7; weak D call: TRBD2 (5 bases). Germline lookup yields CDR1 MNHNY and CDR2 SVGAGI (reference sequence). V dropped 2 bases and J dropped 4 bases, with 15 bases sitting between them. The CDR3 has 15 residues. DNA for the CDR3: TGTGCCAGCAGTTACGGTCCGGGAATTCGGTACGAGCAGTACTTC. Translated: CASSYGPGIRYEQYF.

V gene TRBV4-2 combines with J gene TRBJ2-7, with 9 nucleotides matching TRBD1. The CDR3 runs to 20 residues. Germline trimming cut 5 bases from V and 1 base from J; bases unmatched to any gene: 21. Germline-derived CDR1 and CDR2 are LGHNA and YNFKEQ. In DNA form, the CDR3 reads TGTGCCAGCAGCACCCAAAGCCTCACAGGGGGCGCCGGTTCTTCCTACGAGCAGTACTTC. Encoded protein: CASSTQSLTGGAGSSYEQYF.

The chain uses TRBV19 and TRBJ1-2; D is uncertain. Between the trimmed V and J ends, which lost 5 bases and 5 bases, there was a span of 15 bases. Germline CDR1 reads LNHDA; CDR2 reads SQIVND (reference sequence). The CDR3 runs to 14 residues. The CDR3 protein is CASSFVVSRYGYTF. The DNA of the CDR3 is TGTGCCAGTAGTTTTGTTGTCAGCAGATATGGCTACACCTTC. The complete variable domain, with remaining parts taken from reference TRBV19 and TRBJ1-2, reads DGGITQSPKYLFRKEGQNVTLSCEQNLNHDAMYWYRQDPGQGLRLIYYSQIVNDFQKGDIAEGYSVSREKKESFPLTVTSAQKNPTAFYLCASSFVVSRYGYTFGSGTRLTVV.

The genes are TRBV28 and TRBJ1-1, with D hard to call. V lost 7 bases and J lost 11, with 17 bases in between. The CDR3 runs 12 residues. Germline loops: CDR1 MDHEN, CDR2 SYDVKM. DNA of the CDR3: TGTGCCAGCATGTGGGCGGACGGCCGTGCTTTCTTT. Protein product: CASMWADGRAFF.